There are a few counts of the clone carrying this T cell receptor beta chain. Its antigen is currently unknown. These data are taken from a study of response to subunit inactivated influenza vaccine. General study points: The authors suggested that few new T cells are recruited per seasonal influenza vaccination.

TCRdb reanalysed the RT-PCR reads using MiXCR and keeps one entry per CDR3 protein. The sample consists of a few hundred thousand distinct CDR3 sequences, 10% to 12% of them appearing once. Germline values: CDR1 LNHNV, CDR2 YYDKDF (reference sequence). CDR3 length equals 15 residues. With 3 bases clipped from V and 4 bases from J, the junction kept 8 bases outside the gene matches. These records were also assigned to another study, of T cells expressing NK-cell markers. That work contributes: Making the TCR beta cDNA relied on 5'RACE template switching with UMIs. Repertoire data for TCR beta were derived from sorted T cells (CD3+CD56+NKG2C+, CD3+CD56+NKG2C- and CD3+CD56-NKG2C+). Also leading the CD3+CD56-NKG2C+ fraction in a handful of donors were these clonotypes.

The chain is built from TRBV15 and TRBJ1-1, with 7 bases aligning to TRBD1. The TCR was taken from a man aged 45-60 years who received an inactivated influenza vaccine. The material was PBMCs from blood, obtained on the day of vaccination. Here the CDR3 reads CATSRRQGGGTEAFF. DNA for the CDR3: TGTGCCACCAGCAGGAGACAGGGTGGTGGCACTGAAGCTTTCTTT.